The entry below describes one TCR beta chain. Its matching antigen is unknown. These data belong to a study of cytomegalovirus exposure and HLA in healthy donors. Looking at the study overall: The 120 or so validation repertoires were reported in a later analysis to have been generated on the same platform as the roughly 700 first-cohort repertoires. Whole-study results and caveats: Among TCR sequences, most were rare, though some public TCRs appeared in many donors.

Some clones are missing from TCRdb's copy, which holds only in-frame ones; the method was immunoSEQ multiplex PCR. The data contain approximately 280,000 clones, roughly 88% of them singletons. CDR3 length equals 16 residues. V lost 0 bases, J lost 1 base, and 10 bases lay in between. The V gene's germline CDR1 is SGHTA and CDR2 FQGNSA. Donors came from a validation cohort of 90 to 150 subjects, distinct from the first 666-subject cohort. V usage is TRBV7-2 and J usage is TRBJ1-5, with D hard to call. The clonotype comes from a woman aged 18-29 years in good health and CMV-seronegative. Input material: PBMCs. CDR3 in amino acids: CASSLAGPRSNQPQHF. The CDR3 DNA reads TGTGCCAGCAGCTTAGCCGGCCCGCGGAGCAATCAGCCCCAGCATTTT.